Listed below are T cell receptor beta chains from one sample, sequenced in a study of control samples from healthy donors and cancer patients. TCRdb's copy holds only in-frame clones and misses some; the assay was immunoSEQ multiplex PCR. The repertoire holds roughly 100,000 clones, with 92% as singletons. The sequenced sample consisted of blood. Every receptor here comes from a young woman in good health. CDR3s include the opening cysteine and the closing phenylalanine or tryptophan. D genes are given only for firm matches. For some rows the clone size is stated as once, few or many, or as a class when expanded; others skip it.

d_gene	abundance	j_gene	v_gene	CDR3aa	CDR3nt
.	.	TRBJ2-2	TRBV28	CASSSGAHDTGELFF	TGTGCCAGCAGTTCCGGGGCGCATGACACCGGGGAGCTGTTTTTT
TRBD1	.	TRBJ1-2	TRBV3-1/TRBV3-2	CASSPTSRDRHYGYTF	TGTGCCAGCAGCCCCACGTCGAGGGACAGACACTATGGCTACACCTTC
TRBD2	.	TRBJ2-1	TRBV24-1	CATSAGGRPYNEQFF	TGTGCCACCAGTGCGGGCGGGAGGCCCTACAATGAGCAGTTCTTC
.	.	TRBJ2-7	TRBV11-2	CASSLRRPYEQYF	TGTGCCAGCAGCTTACGACGACCCTACGAGCAGTACTTC
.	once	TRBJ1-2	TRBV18	CASSPGGRHGYTF	TGTGCCAGCTCACCGGGGGGGAGGCATGGCTACACCTTC
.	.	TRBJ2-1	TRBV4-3	CASSQETGGGYNEQFF	TGCGCCAGCAGCCAAGAAACGGGGGGCGGGTACAATGAGCAGTTCTTC
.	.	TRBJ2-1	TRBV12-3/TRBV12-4	CASGRFEQFF	TGTGCCAGCGGTAGGTTTGAGCAGTTCTTC
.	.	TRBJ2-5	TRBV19	CASSIVAGRETQYF	TGTGCCAGTAGTATAGTTGCAGGGCGAGAGACCCAGTACTTC
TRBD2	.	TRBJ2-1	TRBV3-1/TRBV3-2	CASSQNIPGLAGEEQFF	TGTGCCAGCAGCCAAAACATCCCGGGACTAGCGGGGGAGGAGCAGTTCTTC
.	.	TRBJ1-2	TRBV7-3	CASSLRVGYGYTF	TGTGCCAGCAGCTTAAGGGTAGGCTATGGCTACACCTTC
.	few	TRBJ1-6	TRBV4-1	CASSQGESVMGSPLHF	TGCGCCAGCAGCCAAGGGGAGTCCGTCATGGGTTCACCCCTCCACTTT
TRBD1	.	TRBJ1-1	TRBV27	CASSGTGRTEAFF	TGTGCCAGCAGTGGGACAGGGAGAACTGAAGCTTTCTTT
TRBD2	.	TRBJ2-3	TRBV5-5	CASSPIQRGGDTQYF	TGTGCCAGCAGCCCGATCCAGCGGGGCGGAGATACGCAGTATTTT
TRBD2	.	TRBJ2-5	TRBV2	CASSPLGGWETQYF	TGTGCCAGCAGCCCCCTGGGGGGGTGGGAGACCCAGTACTTC
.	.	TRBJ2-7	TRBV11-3	CASSTQYRAEQYF	TGTGCCAGCAGCACCCAATACAGGGCCGAGCAGTACTTC
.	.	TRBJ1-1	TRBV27	CATKQGMYTEAFF	TGTGCCACCAAACAGGGTATGTACACTGAAGCTTTCTTT
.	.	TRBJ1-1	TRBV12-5	CASGLGGANSEAFF	TGTGCTAGTGGTTTGGGGGGCGCAAATTCCGAAGCTTTCTTT
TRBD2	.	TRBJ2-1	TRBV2	CASSEPLGEGKYNEQFF	TGTGCCAGCAGTGAGCCTTTGGGGGAGGGCAAATACAATGAGCAGTTCTTC
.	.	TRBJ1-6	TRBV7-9	CASSLDVSYSPLHF	TGTGCCAGCAGCTTAGATGTCAGTTATTCACCCCTCCACTTT
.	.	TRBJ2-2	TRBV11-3	CASSFLAQGGGELFF	TGTGCCAGCAGCTTCTTGGCACAGGGAGGCGGGGAGCTGTTTTTT
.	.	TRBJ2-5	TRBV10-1	CASSDGETQYF	TGCGCCAGCAGTGATGGGGAGACCCAGTACTTC
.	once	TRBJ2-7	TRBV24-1	CATSGGGGSGEQYF	TGTGCCACCAGTGGGGGTGGTGGGTCGGGCGAGCAGTACTTC
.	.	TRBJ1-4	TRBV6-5	CASRLTRNNEKLFF	TGTGCCAGCAGGCTAACACGGAATAATGAAAAACTGTTTTTT
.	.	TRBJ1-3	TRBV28	CASSFGGNTIYF	TGTGCCAGCAGTTTCGGCGGAAACACCATATATTTT
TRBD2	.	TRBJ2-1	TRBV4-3	CASSQSFFAGGPFF	TGCGCCAGCAGCCAATCTTTCTTCGCGGGAGGGCCTTTCTTC
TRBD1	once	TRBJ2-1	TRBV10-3	CAISDQGGLYNEQFF	TGTGCCATCAGTGATCAAGGGGGCCTATACAATGAGCAGTTCTTC
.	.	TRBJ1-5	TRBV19	CASSMGPGQPQHF	TGTGCCAGTAGTATGGGCCCTGGACAGCCCCAGCATTTT
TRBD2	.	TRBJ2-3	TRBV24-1	CATARGGGTDTQYF	TGTGCCACCGCGCGGGGGGGTGGCACAGATACGCAGTATTTT
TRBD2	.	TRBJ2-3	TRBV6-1	CASSEVIREIDLAGFTDTQYF	TGTGCCAGCAGTGAAGTTATTAGGGAAATCGACCTAGCGGGGTTCACAGATACGCAGTATTTT
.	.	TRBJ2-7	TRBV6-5	CASRRGPDTYEQYF	TGTGCCAGCAGGAGGGGACCCGATACCTACGAGCAGTACTTC
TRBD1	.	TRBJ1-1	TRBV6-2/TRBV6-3	CASSYEDRAEAFF	TGTGCCAGCAGTTACGAGGACAGGGCCGAAGCTTTCTTT
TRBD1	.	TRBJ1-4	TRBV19	CASSIGTVNEKLFF	TGTGCCAGTAGTATTGGGACAGTTAATGAAAAACTGTTTTTT
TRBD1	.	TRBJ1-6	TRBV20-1	CSASPGTANSPLHF	TGCAGTGCTAGTCCCGGGACAGCCAATTCACCCCTCCACTTT
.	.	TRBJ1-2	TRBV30	CAWRGGDNYGYTF	TGTGCCTGGAGGGGGGGGGACAACTATGGCTACACCTTC
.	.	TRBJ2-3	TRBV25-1	CASSHRRSDTQYF	TGTGCCAGCAGTCACCGACGATCAGATACGCAGTATTTT
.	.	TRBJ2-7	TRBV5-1	CASSDRTSPEQYF	TGCGCCAGCAGCGACCGGACCAGCCCCGAGCAGTACTTC
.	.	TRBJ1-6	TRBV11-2	CASSLQGLWSPLHF	TGTGCCAGCAGCTTACAGGGATTATGGTCACCCCTCCACTTT
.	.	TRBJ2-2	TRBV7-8	CASSLYGRPPGELFF	TGTGCCAGCAGCTTATACGGGAGACCGCCCGGGGAGCTGTTTTTT
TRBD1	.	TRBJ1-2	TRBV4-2	CASSRTEDRGDYGYTF	TGTGCCAGCAGCCGAACAGAAGACAGGGGGGACTATGGCTACACCTTC
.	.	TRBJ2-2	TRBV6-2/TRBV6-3	CASSYSTRFGLNTGELFF	TGTGCCAGCAGTTACTCCACTAGGTTCGGATTAAACACCGGGGAGCTGTTTTTT
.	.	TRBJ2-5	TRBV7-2	CASSLGSVRETQYF	TGTGCCAGCAGCTTAGGTTCTGTTCGGGAGACCCAGTACTTC
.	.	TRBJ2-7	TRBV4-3	CASSQDSGFEQYF	TGCGCCAGCAGCCAAGATTCCGGGTTCGAGCAGTACTTC
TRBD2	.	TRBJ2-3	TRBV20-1	CSASPGGPMSYTDTQYF	TGCAGTGCTAGTCCGGGAGGCCCCATGTCTTACACAGATACGCAGTATTTT
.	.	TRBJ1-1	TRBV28	CASTFNTEAFF	TGTGCCAGCACTTTTAACACTGAAGCTTTCTTT
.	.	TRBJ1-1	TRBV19	CASSSDTYTEAFF	TGTGCCAGTAGTTCGGACACTTACACTGAAGCTTTCTTT
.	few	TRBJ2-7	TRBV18	CASSPRLAYEQYF	TGTGCCAGCTCACCCCGACTAGCCTACGAGCAGTACTTC
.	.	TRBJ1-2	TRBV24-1	CATSRDNYGYTF	TGTGCCACCAGCAGGGACAACTATGGCTACACCTTC
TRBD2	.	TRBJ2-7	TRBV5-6	CASSPPPGGGRALEQYF	TGTGCCAGCAGCCCCCCCCCAGGCGGTGGGAGGGCCCTCGAGCAGTACTTC
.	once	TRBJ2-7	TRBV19	CASSPGSYEQYF	TGTGCCAGTAGTCCAGGCTCCTACGAGCAGTACTTC
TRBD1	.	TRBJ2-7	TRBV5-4	CASSLDRGSYEQYF	TGTGCCAGCAGCTTGGACAGGGGATCCTACGAGCAGTACTTC
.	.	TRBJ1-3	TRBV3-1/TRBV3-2	CASSLGSFSGNTIYF	TGTGCCAGCAGCCTGGGCAGCTTCTCTGGAAACACCATATATTTT
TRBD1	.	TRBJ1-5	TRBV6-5	CASIRGQSGDQPQHF	TGTGCCAGCATTAGGGGACAGTCCGGAGATCAGCCCCAGCATTTT
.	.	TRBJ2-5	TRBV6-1	CASSDPIQETQYF	TGTGCCAGCAGTGATCCCATCCAAGAGACCCAGTACTTC
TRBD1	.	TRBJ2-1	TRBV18	CASSPRLGTENEQFF	TGTGCCAGCTCACCACGTCTGGGGACAGAGAATGAGCAGTTCTTC
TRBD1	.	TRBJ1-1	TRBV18	CASTRQGVNTEAFF	TGTGCCAGCACCCGACAGGGAGTGAACACTGAAGCTTTCTTT
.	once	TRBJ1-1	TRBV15	CATSETVNTEAFF	TGTGCCACCAGCGAGACAGTTAACACTGAAGCTTTCTTT
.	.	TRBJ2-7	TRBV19	CASSIVDGNRYF	TGTGCCAGTAGTATAGTGGACGGGAACCGGTACTTC
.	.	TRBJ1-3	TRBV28	CASSLGTFGNTIYF	TGTGCCAGCAGTTTGGGGACATTCGGAAACACCATATATTTT
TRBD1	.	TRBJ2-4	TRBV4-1	CASSHPDRGNIQYF	TGCGCCAGCAGCCACCCGGACAGGGGAAACATTCAGTACTTC
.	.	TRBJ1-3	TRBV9	CASSERQAFSGNTIYF	TGTGCCAGCAGCGAGAGACAGGCTTTTTCTGGAAACACCATATATTTT